This TCR beta chain was retrieved from a study of vaccination effects on CD4 cells after COVID-19. On this clone itself: Its target is unknown.

Clones were read by immunoSEQ multiplex PCR, and TCRdb kept only the in-frame ones, dropping some. The data hold tens of thousands of clones, with 65% to 75% observed a single time. Sequencing followed a ViraFEST assay step that expanded antigen-specific CD4+ T cells with viral peptide pools. Having been cultured for 9 to 11 days, the cells underwent CD4+ T cell isolation. Documented for the person is a PCR-confirmed SARS-CoV-2 infection occurring between March and December 2020. V lost 2 bases and J 5 bases, leaving 9 bases between the germline ends. CDR3 length: 12 amino acids. From germline, CDR1 is GTSNPN and CDR2 SVGIG (reference sequence).

This sequence originates from a human donor who had a prior SARS-CoV-2 infection. V and J are TRBV30 and TRBJ2-5; D uncertain. Source: CD4+ T cells from PBMCs cultured with a peptide pool, taken before COVID-19 vaccination. The CDR3 spells CAWSSASETQYF. CDR3 bases: TGTGCCTGGAGTTCGGCTTCGGAGACCCAGTACTTC.